The 27 T cell receptor beta chains below come from one sample, sequenced in a study of early T cells in non-severe SARS-CoV-2 infection. TCRdb reprocessed the 5' RACE reads via MiXCR and lists one record per CDR3 protein. The sample consists of tens of thousands of distinct CDR3 sequences, under 7.5% of them appearing once. Sequences were derived from whole blood, sampled at baseline. These receptors all come from an adult who was a healthcare worker with PCR-confirmed SARS-CoV-2 infection or an uninfected control (not recorded which).

The gene calls are TRBV3-1 and TRBJ2-1; possibly TRBD1 or TRBD2 for D (6 bases each). The CDR3 runs 16 residues. Germline V gene data show CDR1 as LGHDT and CDR2 as YNNKEL (reference sequence). V lost 3 bases and J 4 bases, leaving 16 bases between the germline ends. The CDR3 DNA reads TGTGCCAGCAGCCAGCCGGGGGCGGAGACTTACAATGAGCAGTTCTTC. Translation: CASSQPGAETYNEQFF.

About this clonotype: This may come from a read error, since a much larger clone is one base off. The CDR3 region has the DNA TGTGCCAGTACCCAGACAATCGCGGGTGGCCACACCTTC. This gives the protein CASTQTIAGGHTF. This chain joins TRBV19 and TRBJ1-2; D gene ambiguous. The germline gives CDR1 LNHDA, CDR2 SQIVND (reference sequence). There are 13 residues in the CDR3.

This clonotype turned up a few times. The rearrangement links TRBV7-2 to TRBJ1-1, with 9 bases lining up with TRBD1. V trimming: 8 bases; J trimming: 0 bases; junction bases outside the gene matches: 13. The germline gives CDR1 SGHTA, CDR2 FQGNSA. This CDR3 spans 17 amino acids. The CDR3 DNA sequence: TGTGCCAGCTCGGACAGGGGCCACCCAAGCATGAACACTGAAGCTTTCTTT. The encoded protein is CASSDRGHPSMNTEAFF.

This clonotype occurred many times. The chain combines TRBV10-3 with TRBJ1-2, with 7 bases identical to TRBD1. The germline gives CDR1 ENHRY, CDR2 SYGVKD. The CDR3 sequence is 13 residues long. The V segment lost 7 bases and the J segment 3 bases; nucleotides outside the gene matches: 5. CDR3: CAITGTADYGYTF. The CDR3 DNA reads TGTGCCATCACCGGGACAGCCGACTATGGCTACACCTTC.

This clonotype has just a few counts. CDR3 sequence: CASSYASPGQGSYEQYF. CDR3 sequence (DNA): TGTGCCAGCAGCTACGCATCTCCGGGACAGGGAAGCTACGAGCAGTACTTC. The rearrangement uses TRBV6-5 and TRBJ2-7, with 9 nucleotides matching TRBD1. Trimming at V came to 6 bases and at J to 3 bases, leaving 15 bases not matched to a gene. This CDR3 is built from 17 residues. The germline V gene has CDR1 MNHEY and CDR2 SVGAGI.

The rearrangement links TRBV4-1 to TRBJ1-2; D unclear. Trimming shortened V by 1 base and J by 3 bases, and 9 bases separated the two germline ends. The CDR3 sequence is 14 residues long. Per germline, CDR1 MGHRA and CDR2 YSYEKL. The CDR3 loop is CASSQAAAYYGYTF. The DNA for the CDR3 is TGCGCCAGCAGCCAAGCGGCGGCTTACTATGGCTACACCTTC.

This clonotype was seen only a few times. The rearrangement uses TRBV15 and TRBJ2-1; 9 bases map to TRBD2. Per germline, CDR1 LNHNV and CDR2 YYDKDF (reference sequence). V lost 0 bases, J lost 4 bases, and 4 bases stayed unmatched. CDR3 size: 16 residues. CDR3 sequence reads: CATSREQLAGYNEQFF. In DNA, the CDR3 is TGTGCCACCAGCAGAGAACAACTAGCGGGTTACAATGAGCAGTTCTTC.

This clonotype was found many times. The chain couples TRBV12-3 or TRBV12-4 to TRBJ2-7, with D possibly called TRBD1 or TRBD2 (5 bases each). Deletions cut 5 bases from V and 5 bases from J, with 7 bases between. The CDR3 has 11 residues. The CDR3 region is CASSGGHEQYF. CDR3 sequence (DNA): TGTGCCAGCAGTGGGGGACACGAGCAGTACTTC.

This clonotype was counted ten times or more. A junction boundary mismatches the germline segment, possibly from a read error. The chain links TRBV7-7 to TRBJ2-7, with 8 nucleotides matching TRBD2. Germline CDR1 SSHAT, CDR2 FNYEAQ (reference sequence). The CDR3 is made up of 14 amino acids. The CDR3 is CASSPGGRYYEQYF. CDR3 coding DNA: TGTGCTAGCAGCCCGGGAGGGCGATACTACGAGCAGTACTTC.

This clonotype was seen only a few times. The chain is built from TRBV20-1 and TRBJ2-5; D remains unclear. The CDR3 has 12 residues. Looked up from germline, CDR1 is DFQATT and CDR2 is SNEGSKA (reference sequence). Trimming cost V 5 bases and J 5 bases, with 12 bases left between them. CDR3 sequence: CSAPDLTETQYF. DNA of the CDR3: TGCAGTGCTCCCGACCTGACGGAGACCCAGTACTTC.

This clonotype turned up a few times. The rearrangement links TRBV2 to TRBJ2-3, with 7 bases that match TRBD2. V lost 3 bases to trimming and J lost 8 bases; unmatched junction nucleotides: 5. The CDR3 extends over 13 amino acids. The germline CDR1 and CDR2 sequences are SNHLY and FYNNEI. CDR3 nucleotides: TGTGCCAGCAGTGACGATGAGCGGGGTACGCAGTATTTT. It translates to CASSDDERGTQYF.

There are many counts of this clonotype. This chain links TRBV5-1 with TRBJ2-1; 12 bases fit TRBD2. The CDR3 totals 15 residues. The junction had 6 bases not matched to a gene; V was cut back by 3 bases and J by 8 bases. Germline lookup yields CDR1 SGHRS and CDR2 YFSETQ. CDR3 sequence reads: CASSSSGRAGDEQFF. In nucleotides, the CDR3 is TGCGCCAGCAGCTCTAGCGGGAGGGCCGGCGATGAGCAGTTCTTC.

This clonotype was detected many times. This chain uses TRBV24-1 with TRBJ1-2; 7 nucleotides align to TRBD1. The CDR3 runs to 13 residues. The ends lost 3 bases at V and 7 bases at J; junction bases unmatched: 4. The germline V gene has CDR1 KGHDR and CDR2 SFDVKD. The CDR3 DNA is TGTGCCACCAGTGATGGCGGACAGGCTGGCTACACCTTC. Translation: CATSDGGQAGYTF.

The sample holds many counts of this clonotype. The V gene is TRBV12-2, the J gene TRBJ2-3; TRBD1 was called by the table and not checked on the DNA. TRBV12-2 is flagged as a pseudogene. The CDR3 runs 16 residues. DNA for the CDR3: TGTGCAAGTCGCTTGAAGTGGGACAACCGGGCGGATACGCAGTATTTT. It is translated as CASRLKWDNRADTQYF.

Only a few counts were recorded for this clonotype. The CDR3 nucleotides read TGTGCCAGCAGCTTAGACCCCAGCAGGGTTGCCATTCAGTACTTC. Translating gives CASSLDPSRVAIQYF. This chain links TRBV7-2 with TRBJ2-4; D is possibly TRBD1 (5 bases). Trimming took off 1 base at V and 9 bases at J, with 16 bases between the two ends. CDR1 and CDR2 from the germline V gene are SGHTA and FQGNSA. The CDR3 is made up of 15 amino acids.

The chain has TRBV2 and TRBJ1-6, with D hard to call. Looked up from germline, CDR1 is SNHLY and CDR2 is FYNNEI. The CDR3 is made up of 15 amino acids. The V end was cut by 6 bases, the J end by 5 bases, with 14 bases between. This CDR3 is CASRLSSSNNSPLHF. The CDR3 bases are TGTGCCAGCAGGTTATCATCCTCTAATAATTCACCCCTCCACTTT.

This clonotype was recorded many times. CDR3 in DNA: TGTGCCAGCAGCTTAGGCCGGGGGGGCCAAGAGACCCAGTACTTC. Its translation is CASSLGRGGQETQYF. The rearrangement uses TRBV7-8 and TRBJ2-5; 8 nucleotides match TRBD2. V gave up 1 base and J gave up 1 base; unmatched junction bases: 2. CDR3 size: 15 residues. Germline loops: CDR1 SGHVS, CDR2 FQNEAQ.

This clonotype has a count of ten or more. This chain uses TRBV28 with TRBJ2-3; the D call may be TRBD1 or TRBD2 (5 bases each). This CDR3 contains 14 residues. Germline V gene lookup returns CDR1 MDHEN and CDR2 SYDVKM. V dropped 4 bases and J dropped 4 bases, with 12 bases sitting between them. CDR3 sequence: CASSSTGQADTQYF. In nucleotides, the CDR3 is TGTGCCAGCAGTTCCACGGGGCAGGCAGATACGCAGTATTTT.

This clonotype was detected many times. This chain joins TRBV5-4 and TRBJ2-3; D is possibly TRBD2 (5 bases). Germline CDR1 is SGHNT and CDR2 is YYREEE (reference sequence). CDR3 size: 16 residues. Between the trimmed V and J ends, which lost 4 bases and 0 bases, there was a span of 15 bases. The CDR3 spells CASSPGKGTSTDTQYF. CDR3 bases: TGTGCCAGCAGCCCGGGGAAAGGTACTAGCACAGATACGCAGTATTTT.

The chain joins TRBV11-3 to TRBJ2-1; either TRBD1 or TRBD2 may fit D (5 bases each). This CDR3 has 17 amino acids. Trimming pared 8 bases from V and 3 bases from J, leaving 23 bases between. Germline lookup yields CDR1 SGHNT and CDR2 YENEEA. The chain's CDR3 is CASHHRLMGVDYNEQFF. The CDR3 DNA sequence: TGTGCCAGCCACCACAGGCTTATGGGGGTTGACTACAATGAGCAGTTCTTC.

This clonotype showed up many times. An end of the junction does not agree with germline; a read error may underlie this. V is TRBV7-2 and J is TRBJ2-7; 7 bases align to TRBD1. This CDR3 has 15 residues. The germline CDR1 and CDR2 sequences are SGHTA and FQGNSA. CDR3 sequence (DNA): TGCGCCAGCAGCACCCGGGACAGAGGTCTGGGGGAGCAGTACTTC. This translates into CASSTRDRGLGEQYF.

This clonotype was found many times. This chain joins TRBV19 and TRBJ2-2; no clear D. Germline CDR1 is LNHDA and CDR2 is SQIVND (reference sequence). The CDR3 contains 15 residues. Trimming took 5 bases from V and 5 from J, leaving 15 bases between them. The chain's CDR3 is CASSAPGLRTGELFF. CDR3 sequence (DNA): TGTGCCAGTAGTGCCCCGGGCCTTAGGACCGGGGAGCTGTTTTTT.

This rearrangement joins TRBV18 to TRBJ2-7, with 7 bases aligning to TRBD1. V dropped 5 bases and J dropped 5; count of bases not matched to a gene: 6. Germline V gene lookup returns CDR1 KGHSH and CDR2 LQKENI. The CDR3 contains 13 residues. As DNA, the CDR3 is TGTGCCAGCTCATCGACAGGGTCGAACGAGCAGTACTTC. Its protein product is CASSSTGSNEQYF. The variable domain in full, completed from reference TRBV18 and TRBJ2-7, reads NAGVMQNPRHLVRRRGQEARLRCSPMKGHSHVYWYRQLPEEGLKFMVYLQKENIIDESGMPKERFSAEFPKEGPSILRIQQVVRGDSAAYFCASSSTGSNEQYFGPGTRLTVT.

The chain recombines TRBV7-9 with TRBJ2-3, with D possibly being TRBD2 (6 bases). Trimming shortened V by 11 bases and J by 0 bases, and 12 bases separated the two germline ends. The CDR3 runs 13 residues. Germline lookup yields CDR1 SEHNR and CDR2 FQNEAQ (reference sequence). The CDR3 is CAGAGTSTDTQYF. For the CDR3, the DNA is TGTGCCGGGGCCGGGACTAGCACAGATACGCAGTATTTT.

This clonotype was recorded a few times. The chain joins TRBV20-1 to TRBJ2-1; no definite D call. The CDR3 length is 12 residues. Per the germline V gene, CDR1 is DFQATT and CDR2 is SNEGSKA (reference sequence). V lost 1 base and J 8 bases, leaving 9 bases between the germline ends. The CDR3 here is CSARGGWDEQFF. The CDR3 region has the DNA TGCAGTGCTAGAGGGGGTTGGGATGAGCAGTTCTTC.

V and J are TRBV13 and TRBJ2-7; D is undetermined. V lost 6 bases, J lost 2 bases, and 8 bases lay in between. CDR3 length: 12 residues. In germline, CDR1 is PRHDT, CDR2 FYEKMQ (reference sequence). This CDR3 reads CASSRYPYEQYF. The CDR3 DNA reads as TGTGCCAGCAGTCGATACCCCTACGAGCAGTACTTC.

This clonotype has ten or more counts. This chain uses TRBV27 with TRBJ2-7; D gene uncertain. Per the germline V gene, CDR1 is MNHEY and CDR2 is SMNVEV (reference sequence). Between the trimmed V and J ends, which lost 3 bases and 3 bases, there was a span of 15 bases. The CDR3 sequence is 15 residues long. In DNA form, the CDR3 reads TGTGCCAGCAGTTTTGATTGGGATAGGAGCTACGAGCAGTACTTC. Amino acids: CASSFDWDRSYEQYF.